The 22 T cell receptor beta chains listed next were all sequenced from one sample in a study of OX40 agonist ivuxolimab in advanced cancers. Preparation of the library involved the immunoSEQ multiplex PCR assay. TCRdb took this table from immuneACCESS and kept in-frame rearrangements with V and J called. Such tables lack part of the clones; where checked against another copy, unresolved V genes explain under half of the gap, and the rest is unexplained. Recorded for this sample are about 77,000 clones; around nine tenths of them occurred a single time. The ten largest clones add up to approximately 6.2% of the sample. The material sequenced was CD4+ or CD8+ T cells sorted from blood, taken in a trial of the OX40 agonist ivuxolimab. The source of these receptors is an adult with an advanced solid tumor such as melanoma, head and neck, liver or kidney cancer.

The chain is built from TRBV5-1 and TRBJ2-3; the D gene is possibly TRBD2 (6 bases). CDR3 length: 15 amino acids. V was cut by 3 bases and J by 5 bases, with 16 bases left in between. Germline V lookup: CDR1 SGHRS, CDR2 YFSETQ. The CDR3 sequence is CASSWGVRAEDTQYF. The DNA for the CDR3 is TGCGCCAGCAGCTGGGGGGTGAGAGCCGAAGATACGCAGTATTTT.

CDR3 in amino acids: CASSLRDRGSGRTEAFF. For the CDR3, the DNA is TGTGCCAGCAGCCTCCGGGACAGGGGGTCCGGGCGAACTGAAGCTTTCTTT. V gene TRBV2 combines with J gene TRBJ1-1; TRBD1 matches at 11 bases. This CDR3 contains 17 residues. Germline V lookup: CDR1 SNHLY, CDR2 FYNNEI. The ends lost 6 bases at V and 5 bases at J; junction bases unmatched: 14.

V usage is TRBV7-8 and J usage is TRBJ2-4, with 10 bases fitting TRBD1. The CDR3 runs to 14 residues. Germline values: CDR1 SGHVS, CDR2 FQNEAQ. V lost 1 base, J lost 9 bases, and 3 bases stayed unmatched. CDR3 nucleotide sequence: TGTGCCAGCAGCTTAGAGACAGGGGGCGGCATTCAGTACTTC. This codes for CASSLETGGGIQYF.

The chain employs TRBV28 and TRBJ2-3, with 8 bases identical to TRBD2. The CDR3 spans 15 residues. V dropped 1 base and J dropped 3; count of bases not matched to a gene: 3. The germline gives CDR1 MDHEN, CDR2 SYDVKM. CDR3 sequence: CASSLLAGGTDTQYF. As DNA, the CDR3 is TGTGCCAGCAGTTTATTGGCGGGAGGAACAGATACGCAGTATTTT. Using reference TRBV28 and TRBJ2-3 for the parts outside the CDR3, the full variable domain is DVKVTQSSRYLVKRTGEKVFLECVQDMDHENMFWYRQDPGLGLRLIYFSYDVKMKEKGDIPEGYSVSREKKERFSLILESASTNQTSMYLCASSLLAGGTDTQYFGPGTRLTVL.

This rearrangement joins TRBV6-5 to TRBJ2-7; D not certain. The V and J ends lost 4 bases and 2 bases respectively, with 3 bases between them. The CDR3 contains 11 residues. Germline CDR1 and CDR2: MNHEY and SVGAGI. CDR3 coding DNA: TGTGCCAGCAGTTCCCCCTACGAGCAGTACTTC. This codes for CASSSPYEQYF.

The rearrangement uses TRBV10-1 and TRBJ1-1; D unclear. Germline V gene sequence: CDR1 WNHNN, CDR2 SYGVQD (reference sequence). The CDR3 totals 14 residues. Trimming cost V 1 base and J 6 bases, with 12 bases left between them. In DNA, the CDR3 is TGCGCCAGCAGTGAGTTAAAGACAAGGGCTGAAGCTTTCTTT. Translated, it gives CASSELKTRAEAFF.

The chain recombines TRBV27 with TRBJ1-5, with D unclear. The CDR3 contains 13 residues. Trimming cost V 7 bases and J 3 bases, with 10 bases left between them. Germline values: CDR1 MNHEY, CDR2 SMNVEV (reference sequence). CDR3 in DNA: TGTGCCAGCAAGGGTTTTGACAATCAGCCCCAGCATTTT. It translates to CASKGFDNQPQHF.

The V call is TRBV6-1, the J call TRBJ2-7, with D possibly TRBD1 on 6 matching bases. CDR1 and CDR2 (germline): MNHNS, SASEGT. V gave up 7 bases and J gave up 4 bases, with 14 bases separating them. This CDR3 comprises 13 residues. The CDR3 coding sequence is TGTGCCAGCACCCTCCCGGGACAATACGAGCAGTACTTC. Protein product: CASTLPGQYEQYF.

The chain recombines TRBV11-3 with TRBJ2-1; D is unclear. The CDR3 is 16 amino acids. Trimming removed 1 base at V and 8 bases at J, with 18 bases between. Germline-derived CDR1 and CDR2 are SGHNT and YENEEA. In nucleotides, the CDR3 is TGTGCCAGCAGCTTAGGCGTCAGTGGGAACCGGGATGAGCAGTTCTTC. Its translation is CASSLGVSGNRDEQFF.

In this sample, this clone turned up a few times. This sequence joins TRBV27 and TRBJ1-6, with 7 bases that match TRBD1. CDR3 length: 15 amino acids. The germline V gene has CDR1 MNHEY and CDR2 SMNVEV (reference sequence). Unmatched junction bases numbered 6, after V lost 3 bases and J lost 7 bases. CDR3 nucleotides: TGTGCCAGCAGTTTGAAAGGGGGCTTGAATTCACCCCTCCACTTT. Its translation is CASSLKGGLNSPLHF.

The chain is built from TRBV9 and TRBJ1-4, with D possibly being TRBD1 (5 bases). V was cut by 0 bases and J by 0 bases, with 9 bases left in between. Germline loops: CDR1 SGDLS, CDR2 YYNGEE. The CDR3 contains 16 residues. The CDR3 DNA reads TGTGCCAGCAGCGTAGCTACAGGCGCAACTAATGAAAAACTGTTTTTT. Amino acids: CASSVATGATNEKLFF.

In the case of this clone: Distinct nucleotide sequences in the sample also encode this CDR3. CDR3 DNA: TGTGCCAGCAGCCCAGGAGGACCGGAGACCCAGTACTTC. Translation gives CASSPGGPETQYF. The chain carries TRBV7-2 and TRBJ2-5; a possible D gene is TRBD2 (5 bases). Trimming removed 5 bases at V and 5 bases at J, with 12 bases between. This CDR3 region has 13 residues. CDR1 SGHTA and CDR2 FQGNSA come from the germline V gene. The full variable domain, in which reference TRBV7-2 and TRBJ2-5 provide the parts outside the CDR3, is GAGVSQSPSNKVTEKGKDVELRCDPISGHTALYWYRQSLGQGLEFLIYFQGNSAPDKSGLPSDRFSAERTGGSVSTLTIQRTQQEDSAVYLCASSPGGPETQYFGPGTRLLVL.

This chain joins TRBV5-1 and TRBJ1-1; D is undetermined. Trimming stripped 0 bases from V and 2 bases from J, with 14 bases between. The V gene's germline CDR1 is SGHRS and CDR2 YFSETQ. The CDR3 loop spans 16 amino acids. CDR3 sequence reads: CASSLVRATTNTEAFF. CDR3 DNA: TGCGCCAGCAGCTTGGTCCGGGCCACTACCAACACTGAAGCTTTCTTT.

About this clone itself: The sample holds other DNA sequences that translate to the same CDR3. The rearrangement joins TRBV15 to TRBJ2-3; possible D gene TRBD2, 6 bases. Germline CDR1 LNHNV, CDR2 YYDKDF (reference sequence). The V end was cut by 0 bases, the J end by 0 bases, with 7 bases between. The CDR3 consists of 15 residues. CDR3 sequence (DNA): TGTGCCACCAGCAGAGAGGGGGGTAGCACAGATACGCAGTATTTT. Its protein product is CATSREGGSTDTQYF.

The chain couples TRBV18 to TRBJ2-7; no clear D. Germline V lookup: CDR1 KGHSH, CDR2 LQKENI. The CDR3 loop spans 14 amino acids. Trimming removed 1 base from V and 0 bases from J, with 7 bases in between. The CDR3 DNA is TGTGCCAGCTCACCACGAGCCGGCTCCTACGAGCAGTACTTC. Protein sequence: CASSPRAGSYEQYF.

The J gene is TRBJ1-1, the V gene TRBV6-5; possible D gene TRBD1, 5 bases. Germline V gene sequence: CDR1 MNHEY, CDR2 SVGAGI. The V end was cut by 6 bases, the J end by 6 bases, with 8 bases between. CDR3 length equals 11 residues. This CDR3 is CASRQGAEAFF. CDR3 nucleotides: TGTGCCAGCAGGCAGGGCGCTGAAGCTTTCTTT.

The rearrangement uses TRBV4-2 and TRBJ1-6; TRBD1 matches 7 bases. In germline, CDR1 is LGHNA, CDR2 YNFKEQ. Trimming removed 4 bases from V and 14 bases from J; junction bases left unmatched: 17. The CDR3 is 16 amino acids. CDR3 sequence (DNA): TGTGCCAGCAGCCCAGTATTCGGACAGGCCGTAGGGGCCCTCCACTTT. It is translated as CASSPVFGQAVGALHF.

A word on this clone: This CDR3 is also generated by other DNA sequences in the sample. The chain couples TRBV28 to TRBJ1-3; perhaps TRBD1 as D (6 bases). Deletions cut 2 bases from V and 2 bases from J, with 7 bases between. The germline V gene encodes CDR1 MDHEN and CDR2 SYDVKM. CDR3 size: 14 residues. CDR3 region: CASSLRGAGNTIYF. In nucleotides, the CDR3 is TGTGCCAGCAGTTTAAGGGGGGCTGGAAACACCATATATTTT.

The J gene is TRBJ1-5, the V gene TRBV28; 11 nucleotides agree with TRBD1. The germline gives CDR1 MDHEN, CDR2 SYDVKM. V was clipped by 1 base and J by 4 bases; unmatched bases: 3. This CDR3 has 16 amino acids. The CDR3, as DNA: TGTGCCAGCAGTTTATCCGGACAGGGGGCTAATCAGCCCCAGCATTTT. This sequence encodes CASSLSGQGANQPQHF.

The rearrangement links TRBV30 to TRBJ2-7; TRBD2 aligns across 13 bases. The CDR3 is made up of 18 amino acids. The V gene's germline CDR1 is GTSNPN and CDR2 SVGIG (reference sequence). J lost 0 bases, V lost 0 bases, and 8 bases had no gene match. CDR3 bases: TGTGCCTGGAGTGTACGCCGACTAGCGGGGGGAGTCTCCTACGAGCAGTACTTC. It encodes CAWSVRRLAGGVSYEQYF.

The rearrangement links TRBV19 to TRBJ1-2, with a weak D call TRBD1 (6 bases). V gave up 9 bases and J gave up 3 bases, with 26 bases separating them. Germline CDR1 LNHDA, CDR2 SQIVND (reference sequence). CDR3 length: 17 amino acids. Written as DNA, the CDR3 is TGTGCCAGCCGAAGTATAACCGCGGGGGGGCGGGACTATGGCTACACCTTC. It is translated as CASRSITAGGRDYGYTF.

The chain uses TRBV28 and TRBJ2-3; D not resolved. CDR1 and CDR2 from the germline V gene are MDHEN and SYDVKM. CDR3 length: 12 amino acids. V lost 5 bases to trimming and J lost 5 bases, with 8 bases between them. The DNA of the CDR3 is TGTGCCAGCAGTCCCCCTATAGATACGCAGTATTTT. Translation gives CASSPPIDTQYF.